This TCR beta chain is drawn from a study of blood T cell repertoires in COVID-19. Study-level background: Whether acute or convalescent, the COVID-19 samples came from the United States, Italy and Spain.

Original processing notes: Amplifying reference gene primers gave estimates of nucleated cell counts. The data were produced by immunoSEQ multiplex PCR, yet TCRdb's version contains in-frame clones alone and is incomplete. The DNA gave D and trimming, while V, J and clone size come from that table. This table has some 260,000 clones, 82% appearing once. With V trimmed by 4 bases and J by 6 bases, 12 bases remained unmatched. Germline V lookup: CDR1 WSHSY, CDR2 SAAADI. The CDR3 is 16 residues long. Sequencing input: peripheral blood. V usage is TRBV10-2 and J usage is TRBJ2-3, with 8 bases lining up with TRBD2. The receptor's source is a woman older than 75 with active or convalescent COVID-19. CDR3 amino acids: CASSGQPAGAGDTQYF. As DNA, the CDR3 is TGCGCCAGCAGTGGGCAACCAGCGGGAGCGGGGGATACGCAGTATTTT.